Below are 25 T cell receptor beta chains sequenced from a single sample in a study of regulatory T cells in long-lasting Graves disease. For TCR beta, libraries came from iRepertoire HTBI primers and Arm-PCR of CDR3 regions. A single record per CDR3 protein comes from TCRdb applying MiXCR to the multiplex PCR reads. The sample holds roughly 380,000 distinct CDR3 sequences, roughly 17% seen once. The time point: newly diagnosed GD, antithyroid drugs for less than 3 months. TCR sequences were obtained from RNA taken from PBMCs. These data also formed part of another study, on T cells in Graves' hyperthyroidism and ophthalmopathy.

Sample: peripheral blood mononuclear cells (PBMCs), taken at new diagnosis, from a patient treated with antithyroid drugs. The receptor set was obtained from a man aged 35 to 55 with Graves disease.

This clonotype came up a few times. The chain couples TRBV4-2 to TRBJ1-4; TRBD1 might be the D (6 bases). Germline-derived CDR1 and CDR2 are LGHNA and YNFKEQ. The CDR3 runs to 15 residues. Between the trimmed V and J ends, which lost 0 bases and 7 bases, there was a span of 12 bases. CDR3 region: CASSQDRQDVEKLFF. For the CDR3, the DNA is TGTGCCAGCAGCCAAGACAGACAGGATGTTGAAAAACTGTTTTTT.

CDR3 in amino acids: CASRTGTGQETQYF. The CDR3 coding sequence is TGCGCCAGCAGGACCGGGACAGGACAAGAGACCCAGTACTTC. The rearrangement uses TRBV5-1 and TRBJ2-5; TRBD1 aligns across 8 bases. The junction had 5 bases not matched to a gene; V was cut back by 5 bases and J by 2 bases. The CDR3 length is 14 residues. Germline CDR1 SGHRS, CDR2 YFSETQ.

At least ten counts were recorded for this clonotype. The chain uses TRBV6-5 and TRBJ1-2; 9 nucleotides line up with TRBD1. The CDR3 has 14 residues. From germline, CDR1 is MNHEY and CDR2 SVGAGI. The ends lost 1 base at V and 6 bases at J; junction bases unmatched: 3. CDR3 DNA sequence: TGTGCCAGCAGTTACTGGCGGACAGGGGATGGCTACACCTTC. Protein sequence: CASSYWRTGDGYTF.

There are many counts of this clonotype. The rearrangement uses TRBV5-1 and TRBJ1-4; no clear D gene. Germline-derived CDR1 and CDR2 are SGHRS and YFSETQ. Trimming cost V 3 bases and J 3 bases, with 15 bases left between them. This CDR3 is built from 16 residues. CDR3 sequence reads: CASSYDPPGSNEKLFF. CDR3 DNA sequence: TGCGCCAGCAGCTACGACCCCCCCGGGTCTAATGAAAAACTGTTTTTT.

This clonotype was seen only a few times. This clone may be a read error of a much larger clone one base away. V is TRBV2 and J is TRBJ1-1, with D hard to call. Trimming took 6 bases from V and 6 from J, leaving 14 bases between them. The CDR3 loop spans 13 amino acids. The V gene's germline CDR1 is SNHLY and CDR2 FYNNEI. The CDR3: CASRGRLSSEAFF. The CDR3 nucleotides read TGTGCCAGCAGAGGCAGGCTCAGTTCTGAAGCTTTCTTT.

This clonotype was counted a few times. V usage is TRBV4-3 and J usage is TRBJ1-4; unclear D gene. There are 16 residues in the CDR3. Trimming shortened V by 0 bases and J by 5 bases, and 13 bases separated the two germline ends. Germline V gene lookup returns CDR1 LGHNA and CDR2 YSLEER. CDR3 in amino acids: CASSQDRSTVNEKLFF. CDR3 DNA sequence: TGCGCCAGCAGCCAAGATAGGTCTACTGTCAATGAAAAACTGTTTTTT.

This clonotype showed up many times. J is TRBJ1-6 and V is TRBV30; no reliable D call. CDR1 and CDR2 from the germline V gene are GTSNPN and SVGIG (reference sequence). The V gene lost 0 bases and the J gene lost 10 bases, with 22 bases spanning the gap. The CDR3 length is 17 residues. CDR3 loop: CAWSVKVSQRSSSPLHF. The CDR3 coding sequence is TGTGCCTGGAGTGTAAAGGTCTCACAGCGTTCAAGCTCACCCCTCCACTTT.

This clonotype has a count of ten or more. The CDR3 loop reads CASSVTGRTLHF. CDR3 nucleotide sequence: TGTGCCAGCAGTGTCACAGGGAGGACTCTCCACTTT. The chain has TRBV12-3 or TRBV12-4 and TRBJ1-6; perhaps TRBD1 as D (6 bases). The CDR3 runs 12 residues. The germline V and J ends were trimmed by 5 bases and 16 bases, with 15 bases remaining between them.

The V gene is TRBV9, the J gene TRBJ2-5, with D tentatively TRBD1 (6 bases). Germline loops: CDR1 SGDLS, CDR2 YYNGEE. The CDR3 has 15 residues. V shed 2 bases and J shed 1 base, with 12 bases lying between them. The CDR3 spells CASSVSQTGQETQYF. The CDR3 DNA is TGTGCCAGCAGCGTTTCCCAGACAGGCCAAGAGACCCAGTACTTC.

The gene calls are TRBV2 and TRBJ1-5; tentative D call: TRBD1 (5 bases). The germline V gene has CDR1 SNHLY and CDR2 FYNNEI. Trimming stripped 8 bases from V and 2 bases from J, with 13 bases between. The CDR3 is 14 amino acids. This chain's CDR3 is CASAWQGGNQPQHF. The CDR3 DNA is TGTGCCAGCGCTTGGCAGGGAGGCAATCAGCCCCAGCATTTT.

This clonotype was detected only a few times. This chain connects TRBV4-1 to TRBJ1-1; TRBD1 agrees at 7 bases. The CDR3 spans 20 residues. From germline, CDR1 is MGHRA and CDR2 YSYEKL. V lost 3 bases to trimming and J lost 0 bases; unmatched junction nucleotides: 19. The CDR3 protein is CASSHPRPRGRREMNTEAFF. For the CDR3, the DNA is TGCGCCAGCAGCCATCCTAGACCAAGGGGGCGTAGGGAGATGAACACTGAAGCTTTCTTT.

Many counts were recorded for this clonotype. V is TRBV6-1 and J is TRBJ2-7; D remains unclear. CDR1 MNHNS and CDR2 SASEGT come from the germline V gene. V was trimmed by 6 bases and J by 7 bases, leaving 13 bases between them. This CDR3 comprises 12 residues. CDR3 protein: CASSYLPTEQYF. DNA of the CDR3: TGTGCCAGCAGCTATCTCCCTACGGAGCAGTACTTC.

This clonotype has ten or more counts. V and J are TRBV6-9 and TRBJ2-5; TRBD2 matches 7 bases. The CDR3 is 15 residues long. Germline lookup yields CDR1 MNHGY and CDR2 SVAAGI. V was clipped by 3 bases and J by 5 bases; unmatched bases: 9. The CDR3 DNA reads TGTGCCAGCAGTTACTATACGGGGGGAGGGGAGACCCAGTACTTC. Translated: CASSYYTGGGETQYF.

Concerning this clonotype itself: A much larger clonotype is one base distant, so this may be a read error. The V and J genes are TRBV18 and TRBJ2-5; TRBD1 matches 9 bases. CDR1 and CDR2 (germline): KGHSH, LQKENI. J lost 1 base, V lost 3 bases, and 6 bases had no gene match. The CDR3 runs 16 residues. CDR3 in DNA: TGTGCCAGCTCACCGCGGACAGGGGTCCTCCAAGAGACCCAGTACTTC. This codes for CASSPRTGVLQETQYF.

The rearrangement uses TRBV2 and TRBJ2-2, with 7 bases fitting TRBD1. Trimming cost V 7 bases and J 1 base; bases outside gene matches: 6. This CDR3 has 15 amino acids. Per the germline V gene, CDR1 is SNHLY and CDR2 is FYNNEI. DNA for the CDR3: TGTGCCAGCACAGGACAGGTGATGAACACCGGGGAGCTGTTTTTT. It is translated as CASTGQVMNTGELFF.

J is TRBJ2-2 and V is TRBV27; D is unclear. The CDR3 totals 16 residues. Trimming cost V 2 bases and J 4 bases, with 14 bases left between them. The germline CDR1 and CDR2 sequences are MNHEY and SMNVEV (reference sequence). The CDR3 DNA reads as TGTGCCAGCAGTTTAATAGCAGGAGACCTCACCGGGGAGCTGTTTTTT. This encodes CASSLIAGDLTGELFF.

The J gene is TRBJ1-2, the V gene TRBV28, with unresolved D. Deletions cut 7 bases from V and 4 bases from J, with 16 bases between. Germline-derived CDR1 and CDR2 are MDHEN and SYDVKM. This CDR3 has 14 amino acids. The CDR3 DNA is TGTGCCAGCATCACAGCCGGCGAGGGCTATGGCTACACCTTC. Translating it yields CASITAGEGYGYTF.

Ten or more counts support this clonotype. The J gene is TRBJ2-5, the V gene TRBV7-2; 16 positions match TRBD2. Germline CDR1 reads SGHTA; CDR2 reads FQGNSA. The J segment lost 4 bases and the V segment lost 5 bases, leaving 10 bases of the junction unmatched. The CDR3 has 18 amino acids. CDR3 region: CASSAGLAGGGIGETQYF. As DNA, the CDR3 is TGTGCCAGCAGCGCGGGACTAGCGGGGGGGGGGATCGGAGAGACCCAGTACTTC.

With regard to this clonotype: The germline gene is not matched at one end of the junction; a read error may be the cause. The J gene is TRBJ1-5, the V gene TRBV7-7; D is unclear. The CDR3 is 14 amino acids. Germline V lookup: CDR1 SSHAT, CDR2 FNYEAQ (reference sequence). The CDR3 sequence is CASSLNSPGQPQHF. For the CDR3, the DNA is TGTGCTAGCAGCCTTAACTCACCAGGCCAGCCCCAGCATTTT.

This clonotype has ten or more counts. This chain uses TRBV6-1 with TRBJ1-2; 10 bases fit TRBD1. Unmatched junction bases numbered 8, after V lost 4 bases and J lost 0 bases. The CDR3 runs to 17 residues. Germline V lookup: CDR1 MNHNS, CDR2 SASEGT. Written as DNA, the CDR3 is TGTGCCAGCAGTGGACCGGGACAGGGGAGTTCTAACTATGGCTACACCTTC. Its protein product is CASSGPGQGSSNYGYTF.

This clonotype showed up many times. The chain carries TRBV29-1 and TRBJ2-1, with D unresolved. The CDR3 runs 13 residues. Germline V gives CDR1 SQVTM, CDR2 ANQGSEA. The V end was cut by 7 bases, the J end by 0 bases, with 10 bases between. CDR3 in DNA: TGCAGCGCCGGTCCCGACTCCTACAATGAGCAGTTCTTC. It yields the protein CSAGPDSYNEQFF.

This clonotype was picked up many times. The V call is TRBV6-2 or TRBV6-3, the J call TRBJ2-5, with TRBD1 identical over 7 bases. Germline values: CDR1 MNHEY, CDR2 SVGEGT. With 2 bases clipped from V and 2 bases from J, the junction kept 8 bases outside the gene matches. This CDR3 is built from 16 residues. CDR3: CASSYVRDSRQETQYF. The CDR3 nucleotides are TGTGCCAGCAGTTACGTCAGGGACAGCAGACAAGAGACCCAGTACTTC.

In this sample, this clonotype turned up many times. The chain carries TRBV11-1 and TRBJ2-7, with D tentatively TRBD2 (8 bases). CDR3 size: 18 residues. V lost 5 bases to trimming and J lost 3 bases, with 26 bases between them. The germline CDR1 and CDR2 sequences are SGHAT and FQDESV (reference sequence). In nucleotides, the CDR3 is TGTGCCAGCAGCCCCGGGACAGCCGCGGGGGGAGGGGACTACGAGCAGTACTTC. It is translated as CASSPGTAAGGGDYEQYF.

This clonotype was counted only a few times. The CDR3 is CAISENNSGANVLTF. In DNA, the CDR3 is TGTGCCATCAGTGAGAACAACTCTGGGGCCAACGTCCTGACTTTC. The chain uses TRBV10-3 and TRBJ2-6; D ambiguous. CDR3 size: 15 residues. Looked up from germline, CDR1 is ENHRY and CDR2 is SYGVKD. Between the trimmed V and J ends, which lost 2 bases and 0 bases, there was a span of 5 bases.

The CDR3 sequence is CASSPGAIYNEQFF. CDR3 DNA sequence: TGCGCCAGCAGCCCAGGGGCGATCTACAATGAGCAGTTCTTC. The chain recombines TRBV5-1 with TRBJ2-1; a weak D match, TRBD1 (6 bases). CDR1 is SGHRS and CDR2 is YFSETQ in the germline V gene. CDR3 length: 14 residues. V gave up 4 bases and J gave up 3 bases, with 11 bases separating them.